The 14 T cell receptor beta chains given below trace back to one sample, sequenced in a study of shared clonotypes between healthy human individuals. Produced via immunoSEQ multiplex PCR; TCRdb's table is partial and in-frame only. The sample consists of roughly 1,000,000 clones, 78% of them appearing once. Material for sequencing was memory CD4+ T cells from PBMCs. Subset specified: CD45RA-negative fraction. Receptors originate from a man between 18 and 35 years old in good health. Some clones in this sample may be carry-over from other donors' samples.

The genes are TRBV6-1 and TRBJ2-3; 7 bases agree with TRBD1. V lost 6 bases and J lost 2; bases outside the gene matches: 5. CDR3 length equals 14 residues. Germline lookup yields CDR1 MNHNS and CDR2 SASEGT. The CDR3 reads CASSEGQYTDTQYF. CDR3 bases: TGTGCCAGCAGCGAGGGACAGTACACAGATACGCAGTATTTT.

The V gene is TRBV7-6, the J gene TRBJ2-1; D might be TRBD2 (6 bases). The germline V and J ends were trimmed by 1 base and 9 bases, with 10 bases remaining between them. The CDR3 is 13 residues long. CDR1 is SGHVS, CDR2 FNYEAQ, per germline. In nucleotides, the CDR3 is TGTGCCAGCAGCTTAGGCCGGGGAGGTGAGCAGTTCTTC. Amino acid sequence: CASSLGRGGEQFF.

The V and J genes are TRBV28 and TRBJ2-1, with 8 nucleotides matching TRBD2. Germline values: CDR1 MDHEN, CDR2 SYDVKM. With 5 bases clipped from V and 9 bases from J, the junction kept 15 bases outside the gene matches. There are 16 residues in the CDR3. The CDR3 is CASSPGDSGNLGEQFF. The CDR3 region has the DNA TGTGCCAGCAGTCCCGGTGATAGCGGGAATCTAGGTGAGCAGTTCTTC.

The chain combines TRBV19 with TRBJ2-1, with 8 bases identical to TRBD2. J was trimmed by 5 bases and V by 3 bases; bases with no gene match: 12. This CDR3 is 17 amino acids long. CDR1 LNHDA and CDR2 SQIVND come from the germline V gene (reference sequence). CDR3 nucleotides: TGTGCCAGTAGTATTCAAGGGGTAGCGGGGCCTAACAATGAGCAGTTCTTC. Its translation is CASSIQGVAGPNNEQFF.

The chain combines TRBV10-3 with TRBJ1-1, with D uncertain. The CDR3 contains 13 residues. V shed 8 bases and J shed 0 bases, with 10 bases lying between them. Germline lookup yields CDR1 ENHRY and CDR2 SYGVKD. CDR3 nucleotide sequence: TGTGCCATCGGCGACGGGATGAACACTGAAGCTTTCTTT. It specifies CAIGDGMNTEAFF.

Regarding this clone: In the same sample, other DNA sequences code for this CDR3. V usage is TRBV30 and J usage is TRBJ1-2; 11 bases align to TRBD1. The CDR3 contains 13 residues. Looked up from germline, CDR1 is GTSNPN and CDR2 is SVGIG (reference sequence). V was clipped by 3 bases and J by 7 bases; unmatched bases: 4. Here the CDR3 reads CAWRRTGGGGYTF. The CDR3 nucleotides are TGTGCCTGGAGAAGGACAGGGGGCGGTGGCTACACCTTC. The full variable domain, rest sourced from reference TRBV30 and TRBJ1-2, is SQTIHQWPATLVQPVGSPLSLECTVEGTSNPNLYWYRQAAGRGLQLLFYSVGIGQISSEVPQNLSASRPQDRQFILSSKKLLLSDSGFYLCAWRRTGGGGYTFGSGTRLTVV.

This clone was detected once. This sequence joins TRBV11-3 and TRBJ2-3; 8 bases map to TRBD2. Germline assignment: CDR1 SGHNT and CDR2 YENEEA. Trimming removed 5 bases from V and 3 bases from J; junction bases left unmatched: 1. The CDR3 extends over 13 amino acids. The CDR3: CASSQRGTDTQYF. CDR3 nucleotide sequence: TGTGCCAGCAGCCAGCGGGGGACAGATACGCAGTATTTT.

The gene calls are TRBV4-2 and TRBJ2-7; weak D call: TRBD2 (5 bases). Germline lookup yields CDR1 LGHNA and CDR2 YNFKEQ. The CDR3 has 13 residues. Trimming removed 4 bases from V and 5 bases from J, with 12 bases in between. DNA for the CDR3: TGTGCCAGCAGCCGGGCATGGGGAGACGAGCAGTACTTC. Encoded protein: CASSRAWGDEQYF.

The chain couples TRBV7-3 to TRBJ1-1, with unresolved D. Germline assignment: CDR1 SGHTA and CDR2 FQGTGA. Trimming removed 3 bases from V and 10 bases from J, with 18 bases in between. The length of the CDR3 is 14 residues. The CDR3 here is CASSLDGRTGRAFF. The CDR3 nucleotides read TGTGCCAGCAGCTTGGACGGACGGACCGGGCGAGCTTTCTTT. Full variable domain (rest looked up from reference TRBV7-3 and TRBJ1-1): GAGVSQTPSNKVTEKGKYVELRCDPISGHTALYWYRQSLGQGPEFLIYFQGTGAADDSGLPNDRFFAVRPEGSVSTLKIQRTERGDSAVYLCASSLDGRTGRAFFGQGTRLTVV.

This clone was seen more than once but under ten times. CDR3 residues: CASGTAYEQYF. CDR3 sequence (DNA): TGTGCCAGCGGGACAGCCTACGAGCAGTACTTC. The V gene is TRBV28, the J gene TRBJ2-7, with TRBD1 identical over 7 bases. The CDR3 totals 11 residues. J gave up 2 bases and V 8 bases, and 0 bases lay outside the gene matches. CDR1 and CDR2 from the germline V gene are MDHEN and SYDVKM.

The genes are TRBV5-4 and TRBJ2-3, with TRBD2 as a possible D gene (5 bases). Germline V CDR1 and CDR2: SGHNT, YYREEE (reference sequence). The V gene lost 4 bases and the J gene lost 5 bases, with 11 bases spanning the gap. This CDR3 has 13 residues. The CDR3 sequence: CASSEGWRDTQYF. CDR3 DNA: TGTGCCAGCAGCGAGGGATGGCGAGATACGCAGTATTTT.

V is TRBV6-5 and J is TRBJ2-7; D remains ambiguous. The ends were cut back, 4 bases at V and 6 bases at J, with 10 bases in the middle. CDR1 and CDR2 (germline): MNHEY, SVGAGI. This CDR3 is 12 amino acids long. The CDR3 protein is CASSSSTGEQYF. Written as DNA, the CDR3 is TGTGCCAGCAGTTCGTCGACGGGCGAGCAGTACTTC.

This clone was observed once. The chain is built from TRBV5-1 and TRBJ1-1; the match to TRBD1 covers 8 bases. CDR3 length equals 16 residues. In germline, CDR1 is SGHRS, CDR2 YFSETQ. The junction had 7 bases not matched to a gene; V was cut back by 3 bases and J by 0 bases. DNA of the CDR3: TGCGCCAGCAGCTCCGGACAGGGAGGGGTGAACACTGAAGCTTTCTTT. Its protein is CASSSGQGGVNTEAFF.

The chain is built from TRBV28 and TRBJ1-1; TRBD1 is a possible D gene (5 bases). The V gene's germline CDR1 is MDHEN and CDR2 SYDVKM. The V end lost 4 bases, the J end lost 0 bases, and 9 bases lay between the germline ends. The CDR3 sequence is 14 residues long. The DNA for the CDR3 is TGTGCCAGCAGTTACGCGACAGTGAACACTGAAGCTTTCTTT. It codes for CASSYATVNTEAFF.